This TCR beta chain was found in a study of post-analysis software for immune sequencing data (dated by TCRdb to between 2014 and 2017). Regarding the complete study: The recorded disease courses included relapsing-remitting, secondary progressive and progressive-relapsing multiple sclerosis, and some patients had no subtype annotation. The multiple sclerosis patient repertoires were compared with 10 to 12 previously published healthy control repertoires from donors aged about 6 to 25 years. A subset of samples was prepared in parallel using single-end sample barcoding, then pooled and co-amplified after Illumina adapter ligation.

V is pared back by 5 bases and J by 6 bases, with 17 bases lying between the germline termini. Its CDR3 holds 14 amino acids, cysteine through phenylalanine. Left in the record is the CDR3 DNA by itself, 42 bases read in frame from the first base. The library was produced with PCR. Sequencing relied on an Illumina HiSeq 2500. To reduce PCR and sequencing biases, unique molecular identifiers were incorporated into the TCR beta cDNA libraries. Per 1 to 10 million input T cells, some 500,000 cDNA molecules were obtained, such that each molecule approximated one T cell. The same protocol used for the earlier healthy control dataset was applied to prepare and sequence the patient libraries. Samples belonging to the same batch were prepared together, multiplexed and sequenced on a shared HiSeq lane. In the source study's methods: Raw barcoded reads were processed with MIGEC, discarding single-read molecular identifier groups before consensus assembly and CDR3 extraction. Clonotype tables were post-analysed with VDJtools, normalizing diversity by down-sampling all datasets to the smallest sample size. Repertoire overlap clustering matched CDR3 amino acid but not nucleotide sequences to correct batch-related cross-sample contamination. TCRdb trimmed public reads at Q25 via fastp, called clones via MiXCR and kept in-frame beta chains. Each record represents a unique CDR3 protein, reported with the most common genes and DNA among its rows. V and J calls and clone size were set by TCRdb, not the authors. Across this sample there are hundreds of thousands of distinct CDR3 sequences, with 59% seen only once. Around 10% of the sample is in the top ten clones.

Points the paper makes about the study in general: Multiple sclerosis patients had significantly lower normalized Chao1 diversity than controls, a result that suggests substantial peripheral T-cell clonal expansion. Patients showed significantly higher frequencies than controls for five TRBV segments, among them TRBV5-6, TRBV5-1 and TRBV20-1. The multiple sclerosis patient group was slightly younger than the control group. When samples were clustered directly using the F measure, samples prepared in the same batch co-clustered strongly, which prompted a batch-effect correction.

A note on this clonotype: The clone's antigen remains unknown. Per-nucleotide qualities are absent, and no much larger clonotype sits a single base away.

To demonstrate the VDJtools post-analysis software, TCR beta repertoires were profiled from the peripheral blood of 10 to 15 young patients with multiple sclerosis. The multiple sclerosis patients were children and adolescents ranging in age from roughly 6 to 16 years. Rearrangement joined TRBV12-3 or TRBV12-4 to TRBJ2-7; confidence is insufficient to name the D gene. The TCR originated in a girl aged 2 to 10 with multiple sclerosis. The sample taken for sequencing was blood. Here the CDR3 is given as CASSAISVAGEQYF. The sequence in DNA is TGTGCCAGCAGTGCCATCTCCGTAGCAGGCGAGCAGTACTTC.